This T cell receptor beta chain was identified during a study of blood T cell repertoires in COVID-19. The overall study: Donors in the United States, Italy and Spain gave samples during acute or convalescent COVID-19. The analysed material was cDNA or gDNA that came from T cells, B-cell-depleted T cells, or PBMCs.

V gave up 4 bases and J gave up 2 bases; unmatched junction bases: 5. This CDR3 has 15 residues. The germline V gene has CDR1 SGHTA and CDR2 FQGNSA. In the original analysis: For nucleated cells, counts were estimated from reference gene primer amplification. Produced via immunoSEQ multiplex PCR; TCRdb's table is partial and in-frame only. V and J calls and clone size come straight from that table; D and trimming were deduced from the DNA. The sample has approximately 13,000 clones, 80% to 90% seen once. The chain uses TRBV7-2 and TRBJ2-7; TRBD1 matches at 10 bases. Sample: peripheral blood. The TCR originated in a woman between 45 and 60 years old with active or convalescent COVID-19. CDR3 loop: CASSYDRGPTYEQYF. The CDR3 DNA follows: TGTGCCAGCAGCTACGACAGGGGGCCGACCTACGAGCAGTACTTC.